This TCR beta chain emerged from a study of blood T cell repertoires in COVID-19. Study-level information: The samples span acute and convalescent COVID-19 from the United States, Italy and Spain. T cells, B-cell-depleted T cells, or PBMCs supplied cDNA or gDNA.

In its sample, this clone was seen once. Per the authors' pipeline: Estimated nucleated cell counts came from reference gene primer amplification. The method was immunoSEQ multiplex PCR; TCRdb's version includes in-frame clones alone and lacks a portion of them. V and J calls plus clone size are reproduced from that table; the DNA served to infer D and trimming. The data hold 120,000 or so clones, with more than 70% observed a single time. This CDR3 is built from 13 residues. Germline lookup yields CDR1 SGHTA and CDR2 FQGNSA. The ends lost 6 bases at V and 8 bases at J; junction bases unmatched: 6. The sequenced sample was peripheral blood. This rearrangement joins TRBV7-2 to TRBJ2-2; 7 positions match TRBD2. The sequence derives from a woman older than 75 with acute or convalescent COVID-19. CDR3 loop: CASSLLAAGELFF. The DNA of the CDR3 is TGTGCCAGCAGTCTTCTAGCGGCGGGGGAGCTGTTTTTT.